Reported below is one T cell receptor beta chain. Its antigen is still unknown. The sample contains more than one DNA sequence encoding this CDR3. The data are from a study of PD-L1 blockade in urothelial cancer. Looking at the study overall: Of 29 patients, about 25 were males with bladder-origin urothelial cancer. Patients' histories included 0 to 3 prior chemotherapy regimens.

Study results and limitations: Durable-benefit patients had greater expansion of tumor-associated blood clones at 3 weeks.

This sample's time point: peripheral blood 6 weeks after treatment start. Samples were collected from each patient before treatment and during treatment. Each patient gave between 1 and 8 of them in total. The CDR3 spans 14 residues. The J segment lost 1 base and the V segment lost 5 bases, leaving 2 bases of the junction unmatched. Germline values: CDR1 MNHEY, CDR2 SMNVEV (reference sequence). TCRdb keeps only in-frame clones here, not all; method: immunoSEQ multiplex PCR. The data hold under 150,000 clones, with about 89% observed a single time. The chain combines TRBV27 with TRBJ2-7; 10 bases align to TRBD2. This sequence originates from a man aged 55 to 70 with urothelial cancer. The sample consisted of PBMCs, taken around atezolizumab (anti-PD-L1) treatment. Written as DNA, the CDR3 is TGTGCCAGCAGTCGGACTAGCGGTTCCTACGAGCAGTACTTC. Translating it yields CASSRTSGSYEQYF.